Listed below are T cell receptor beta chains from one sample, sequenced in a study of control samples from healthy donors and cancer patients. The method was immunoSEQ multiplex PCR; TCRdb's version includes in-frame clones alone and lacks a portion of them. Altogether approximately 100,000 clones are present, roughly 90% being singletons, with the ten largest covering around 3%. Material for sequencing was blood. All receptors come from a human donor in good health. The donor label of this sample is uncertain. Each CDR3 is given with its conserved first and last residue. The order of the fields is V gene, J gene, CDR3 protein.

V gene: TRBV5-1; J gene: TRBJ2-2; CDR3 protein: CASSLDRGGELFF
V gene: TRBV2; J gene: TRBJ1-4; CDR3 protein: CASTWESTNEKLFF
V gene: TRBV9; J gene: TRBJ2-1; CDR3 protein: CASSVGVGTYNEQFF
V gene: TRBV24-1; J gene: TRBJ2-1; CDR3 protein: CATSDPKGLDNEQFF
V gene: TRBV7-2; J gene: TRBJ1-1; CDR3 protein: CASSLEGNTEAFF
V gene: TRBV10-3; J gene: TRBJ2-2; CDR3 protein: CAIRGQLNTGELFF
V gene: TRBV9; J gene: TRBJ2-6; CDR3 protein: CASSVVGSGANVLTF
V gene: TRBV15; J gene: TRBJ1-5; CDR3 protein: CATSRDVQGHQPQHF
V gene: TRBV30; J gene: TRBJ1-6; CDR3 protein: CASRGSSPLHF
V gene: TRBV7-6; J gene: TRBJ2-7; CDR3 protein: CASSLASRQGYEQYF
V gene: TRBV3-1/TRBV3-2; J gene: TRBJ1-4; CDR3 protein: CASSQEWVTGGLEKLFF
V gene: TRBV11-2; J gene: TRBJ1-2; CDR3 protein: CASSLSIGANYGYTF
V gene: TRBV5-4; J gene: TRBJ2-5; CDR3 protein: CASAGETGETQYF
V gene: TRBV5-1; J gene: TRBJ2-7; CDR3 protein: CASSLTGTYEQYF
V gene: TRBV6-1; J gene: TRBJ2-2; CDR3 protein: CASSDERGGVLNTGELFF
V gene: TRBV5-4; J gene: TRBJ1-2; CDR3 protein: CASSLGQGTNYGYTF
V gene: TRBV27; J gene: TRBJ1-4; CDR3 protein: CASSDRGLEKLFF
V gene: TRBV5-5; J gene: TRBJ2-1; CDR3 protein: CASSTGTGSYNEQFF
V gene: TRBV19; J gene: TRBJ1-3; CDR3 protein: CASSSGNTIYF
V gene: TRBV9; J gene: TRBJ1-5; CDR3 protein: CASSATGMSNQPQHF
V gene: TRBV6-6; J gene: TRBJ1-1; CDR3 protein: CASRFEDLNTEAFF
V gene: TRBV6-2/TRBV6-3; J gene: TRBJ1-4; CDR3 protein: CASSFAPDRGDEKLFF
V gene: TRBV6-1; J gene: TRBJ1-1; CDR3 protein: CASSEGVRVNTEAFF
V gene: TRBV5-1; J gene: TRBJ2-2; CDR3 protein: CASSLEAGVGGELFF
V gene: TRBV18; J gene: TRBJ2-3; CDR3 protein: CASSPLRGQDTQYF
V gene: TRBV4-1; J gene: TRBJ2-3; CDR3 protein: CASSPAGQGASTDTQYF
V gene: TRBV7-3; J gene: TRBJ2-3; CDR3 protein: CASSFFTPGGAPDTQYF
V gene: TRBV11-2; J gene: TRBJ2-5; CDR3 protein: CASSLRAAGRETQYF
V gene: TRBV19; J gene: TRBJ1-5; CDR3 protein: CASSIGTGIKGSNQPQHF
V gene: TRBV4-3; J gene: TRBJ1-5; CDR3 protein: CASSQDRVGSGQPQHF
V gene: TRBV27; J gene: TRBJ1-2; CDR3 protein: CASSLSSRDYGYTF
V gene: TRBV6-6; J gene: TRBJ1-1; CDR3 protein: CASSWEGQLNTEAFF
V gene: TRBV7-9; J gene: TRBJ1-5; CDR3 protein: CASSLVSGQPQHF